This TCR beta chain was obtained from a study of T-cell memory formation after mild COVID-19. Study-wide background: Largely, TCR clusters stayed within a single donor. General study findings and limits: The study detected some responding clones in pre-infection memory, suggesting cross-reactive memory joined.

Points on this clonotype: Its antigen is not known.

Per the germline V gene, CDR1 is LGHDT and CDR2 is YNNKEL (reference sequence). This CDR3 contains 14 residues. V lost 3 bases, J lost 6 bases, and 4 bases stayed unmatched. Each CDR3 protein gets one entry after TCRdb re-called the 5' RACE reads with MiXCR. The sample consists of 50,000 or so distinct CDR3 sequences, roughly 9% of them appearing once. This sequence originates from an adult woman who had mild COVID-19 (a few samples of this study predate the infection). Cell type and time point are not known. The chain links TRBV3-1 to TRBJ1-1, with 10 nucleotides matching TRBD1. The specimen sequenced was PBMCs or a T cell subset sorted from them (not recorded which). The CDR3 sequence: CASSQGDRGSEAFF. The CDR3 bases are TGTGCCAGCAGCCAGGGGGACAGGGGATCTGAAGCTTTCTTT.